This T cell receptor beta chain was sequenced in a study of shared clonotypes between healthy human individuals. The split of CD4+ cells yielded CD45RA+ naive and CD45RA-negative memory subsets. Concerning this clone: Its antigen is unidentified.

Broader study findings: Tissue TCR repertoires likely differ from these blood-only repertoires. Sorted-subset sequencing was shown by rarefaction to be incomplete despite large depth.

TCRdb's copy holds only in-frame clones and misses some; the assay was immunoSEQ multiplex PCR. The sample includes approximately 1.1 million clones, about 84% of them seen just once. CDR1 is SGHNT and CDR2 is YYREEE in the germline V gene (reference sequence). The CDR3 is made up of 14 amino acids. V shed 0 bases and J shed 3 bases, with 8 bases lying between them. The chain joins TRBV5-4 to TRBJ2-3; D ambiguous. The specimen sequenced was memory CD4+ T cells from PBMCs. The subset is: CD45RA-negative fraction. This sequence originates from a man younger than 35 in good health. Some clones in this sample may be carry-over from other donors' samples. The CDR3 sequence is CASSLDVITDTQYF. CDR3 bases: TGTGCCAGCAGCTTGGACGTTATAACAGATACGCAGTATTTT.